A selection of T cell receptor beta chains follows, all from one sample in a study of T cell responses to AZD1222 COVID-19 vaccine. Profiling relied on immunoSEQ multiplex PCR, and the TCRdb table lists in-frame clones only, not all of them. The sample includes about 85,000 clones, 65% to 90% seen only once; the top ten take about 7.5%. The input for sequencing was peripheral blood, taken on day 0 of AZD1222 vaccination. The receptor source for this set is an adult in good health. CDR3s include the opening cysteine and the closing phenylalanine or tryptophan. A D gene is named only where the DNA matches it firmly. The size of a clone is reported for some rows only, either as once, few or many, or as a class for expanded clones.

j_call v_call d_call clone_size cdr3_aa cdr3_nt
TRBJ2-5 TRBV4-1 - - CASSQGVLETQYF TGCGCCAGCAGCCAAGGCGTCTTGGAGACCCAGTACTTC
TRBJ2-1 TRBV11-2 TRBD2 - CASSLLLGLAGVREQFF TGTGCCAGCAGCCTCCTTCTGGGGCTAGCGGGAGTCCGTGAGCAGTTCTTC
TRBJ1-5 TRBV6-5 - once CATRGGSNQPQHF TGTGCCACGAGGGGGGGTAGCAATCAGCCCCAGCATTTT
TRBJ1-2 TRBV27 - few CASSLMGDGRRDYGYTF TGTGCCAGCAGTTTAATGGGGGATGGTAGACGTGACTATGGCTACACCTTC
TRBJ1-3 TRBV29-1 - - CSAQGPIRGAGNTIYF TGCAGCGCCCAGGGGCCCATTCGCGGGGCTGGAAACACCATATATTTT
TRBJ2-7 TRBV6-5 - - CASSYSNTGERDQYF TGTGCCAGCAGTTACTCGAATACGGGGGAGAGGGATCAGTACTTC
TRBJ2-1 TRBV9 - - CASSVEPKPIPDNEQFF TGTGCCAGCAGCGTAGAGCCAAAACCGATACCGGACAATGAGCAGTTCTTC
TRBJ1-5 TRBV21-1 - few CASSKGGMSNQPQHF TGTGCCAGCAGCAAAGGGGGTATGAGCAATCAGCCCCAGCATTTT
TRBJ2-1 TRBV2 TRBD2 - CASSEIAGVYNEQFF TGTGCCAGCAGCGAGATAGCGGGAGTCTACAATGAGCAGTTCTTC
TRBJ1-2 TRBV7-9 TRBD1 once CASSLAMGTDHGYTF TGTGCCAGCAGCTTAGCGATGGGGACAGACCATGGCTACACCTTC
TRBJ2-5 TRBV7-8 TRBD2 - CAGVVTGGGQETQYF TGTGCCGGAGTCGTAACGGGAGGGGGCCAAGAGACCCAGTACTTC
TRBJ2-7 TRBV7-2 - - CASSLVGSPREQYF TGTGCCAGCAGCTTAGTCGGCTCTCCTAGGGAGCAGTACTTC
TRBJ1-1 TRBV6-4 - - CASSASAMNTEAFF TGTGCCAGCAGTGCCTCGGCGATGAACACTGAAGCTTTCTTT
TRBJ2-1 TRBV27 - - CATQDYNEQFF TGTGCCACCCAGGACTACAATGAGCAGTTCTTC
TRBJ2-7 TRBV7-9 - - CASSLAPAGRPYEQYF TGTGCCAGCAGCTTAGCCCCGGCAGGGCGCCCCTACGAGCAGTACTTC
TRBJ2-3 TRBV4-3 TRBD2 - CASSQDVTSGTDNTQYF TGCGCTAGCAGCCAAGATGTTACTAGCGGGACAGACAATACGCAGTATTTT
TRBJ2-1 TRBV7-8 - - CASSLVSDGEQFF TGTGCCAGCAGCTTAGTAAGCGACGGGGAGCAGTTCTTC
TRBJ2-7 TRBV7-2 TRBD1 - CASSSRQGAYEQYF TGTGCCAGCAGCTCCCGACAGGGAGCCTACGAGCAGTACTTC
TRBJ1-1 TRBV5-1 - - CASRDSAGVYTEAFF TGCGCCAGCCGTGACTCCGCGGGAGTTTACACTGAAGCTTTCTTT
TRBJ1-5 TRBV2 TRBD1 - CASSEGTGSRPQHF TGTGCCAGCAGTGAAGGGACAGGGTCCAGGCCCCAGCATTTT
TRBJ2-3 TRBV10-3 - - CAISVREGTDTQYF TGTGCCATCAGTGTCCGGGAAGGCACAGATACGCAGTATTTT
TRBJ1-2 TRBV28 - - CASSFMANYGYTF TGTGCCAGCAGTTTTATGGCTAACTATGGCTACACCTTC
TRBJ1-1 TRBV6-1 - - CASSGATGTMNTEAFF TGTGCCAGCAGTGGCGCGACAGGAACCATGAACACTGAAGCTTTCTTT
TRBJ1-4 TRBV3-1/TRBV3-2 TRBD1 once CASSWPGGNEKLFF TGTGCCAGCAGCTGGCCAGGGGGAAATGAAAAACTGTTTTTT
TRBJ2-1 TRBV5-1 - - CASSRDTFSYNEQFF TGCGCCAGCAGCCGGGACACGTTCTCCTACAATGAGCAGTTCTTC
TRBJ1-1 TRBV6-5 TRBD1 - CASNRGTDTEAFF TGTGCCAGCAACAGGGGCACGGACACTGAAGCTTTCTTT
TRBJ2-4 TRBV28 - - CASTHSPVNIQYF TGTGCCAGCACCCACTCCCCGGTAAACATTCAGTACTTC
TRBJ2-7 TRBV11-2 TRBD1 - CASSTIPPGQGLEDEQYF TGTGCCAGCAGCACCATCCCCCCCGGACAGGGGCTAGAGGACGAGCAGTACTTC
TRBJ1-1 TRBV11-2 - few CASSPTRGNTEAFF TGTGCCAGCAGCCCGACGAGGGGGAACACTGAAGCTTTCTTT
TRBJ2-3 TRBV13 - once CASTSLGRHTQYF TGTGCCAGCACCTCCCTGGGTAGGCATACGCAGTATTTT
TRBJ2-2 TRBV6-5 - once CASSLRRLTGELFF TGTGCCAGCAGTTTAAGACGGCTTACCGGGGAGCTGTTTTTT
TRBJ2-7 TRBV27 - - CASSLQQYF TGTGCCAGCAGTTTACAGCAGTACTTC
TRBJ1-6 TRBV5-6 - - CASSLGRLSYNSPLHF TGTGCCAGCAGCTTGGGTCGGCTCTCCTATAATTCACCCCTCCACTTT
TRBJ1-2 TRBV19 - once CASSKPQGTDGYTF TGTGCCAGTAGTAAACCACAGGGAACGGATGGCTACACCTTC
TRBJ1-5 TRBV27 - - CASSATGQRAQPQHF TGTGCCAGCAGCGCTACGGGACAAAGGGCTCAGCCCCAGCATTTT
TRBJ2-1 TRBV7-8 TRBD2 - CASSLGPSGRAGEQFF TGTGCCAGCAGCTTAGGGCCTAGCGGGAGGGCGGGTGAGCAGTTCTTC
TRBJ2-7 TRBV6-1 TRBD1 - CASRSGQGRYEQYF TGTGCCAGCAGATCCGGACAGGGGAGGTACGAGCAGTACTTC
TRBJ2-3 TRBV7-9 TRBD1 - CASSTGTGGTDTQYF TGTGCCAGCAGCACTGGGACAGGGGGCACAGATACGCAGTATTTT
TRBJ1-4 TRBV27 TRBD1 - CASSRNRGTNEKLFF TGTGCCAGCAGTCGTAACAGGGGGACTAATGAAAAACTGTTTTTT
TRBJ2-3 TRBV11-3 - - CASSPSWGSDTQYF TGTGCCAGCAGCCCCTCCTGGGGGTCAGATACGCAGTATTTT
TRBJ1-5 TRBV28 - - CASRRGAGNQPQHF TGTGCCAGCCGAAGAGGGGCTGGCAATCAGCCCCAGCATTTT
TRBJ1-6 TRBV6-1 TRBD1 - CASSEGIVGAGGNSPLHF TGTGCCAGCAGTGAAGGAATCGTCGGGGCAGGGGGAAATTCACCCCTCCACTTT
TRBJ1-3 TRBV18 TRBD1 - CASSPPARTGDGNTIYF TGTGCCAGCTCACCACCCGCACGGACAGGTGATGGAAACACCATATATTTT
TRBJ2-5 TRBV7-2 - - CASSLLTGGREETQYF TGTGCCAGCAGCTTACTGACAGGAGGTCGGGAAGAGACCCAGTACTTC
TRBJ1-5 TRBV18 TRBD1 once CASSPPGDRGQPQHF TGTGCCAGCTCACCACCCGGGGACAGGGGCCAGCCCCAGCATTTT
TRBJ2-3 TRBV9 TRBD1 - CASSVQGASTDTQYF TGTGCCAGCAGCGTTCAGGGGGCGAGCACAGATACGCAGTATTTT